This TCR beta chain was observed in a study of cytomegalovirus exposure and HLA in healthy donors. Study-wide context: According to later analysis, the same platform produced the 120 validation and under 700 first-cohort repertoires. General study results and limits: A few CMV-associated chains were confirmed in vitro to be specific for CMV antigens. Cytomegalovirus association was assigned to more than 150 TCR beta chains. Rare TCR sequences predominated, though certain public TCRs were found in many donors.

Produced via immunoSEQ multiplex PCR; TCRdb's table is partial and in-frame only. The table lists about 120,000 clones, 88% of them singletons. The ends lost 5 bases at V and 4 bases at J; junction bases unmatched: 11. The CDR3 length is 16 residues. Per germline, CDR1 LNHDA and CDR2 SQIVND (reference sequence). This clone was observed a single time. Its antigen is not known. The material sequenced was PBMCs. The TCR comes from a woman aged 18-29 years in good health and CMV-seropositive. V and J are TRBV19 and TRBJ2-1, with 7 bases aligning to TRBD1. As DNA, the CDR3 is TGTGCCAGTAGTTCGCCACCGGGACAGACGTACAATGAGCAGTTCTTC. This encodes CASSSPPGQTYNEQFF. Full variable domain (remainder filled in from reference TRBV19 and TRBJ2-1): DGGITQSPKYLFRKEGQNVTLSCEQNLNHDAMYWYRQDPGQGLRLIYYSQIVNDFQKGDIAEGYSVSREKKESFPLTVTSAQKNPTAFYLCASSSPPGQTYNEQFFGPGTRLTVL.